The clone carrying this T cell receptor beta chain is medium-sized by share. Its specificity is unknown. This record comes from a study of vaccination and CD4 T cells after COVID-19. Study as a whole: Comprising six males and four females, the convalescent participants counted two Hispanic individuals among them. Stimuli were overlapping spike peptide pools of SARS-CoV-2 and three common cold coronaviruses (HCoV-NL63, HCoV-OC43, HCoV-229E).

The treatment was: roughly 10-day PBMC culture with coronavirus spike peptide pools or control peptides (ViraFEST assay). At the Johns Hopkins FTIC core, DNA taken from cultured CD4+ T cells was sequenced by way of the Oncomine TCR Beta short-read assay. TCRdb used MiXCR to reprocess the PCR reads, holding one entry per CDR3 protein. The repertoire consists of 9,500 to 12,000 distinct CDR3 sequences, with around 23% occurring once and the leading ten covering around 24%. The germline V gene encodes CDR1 KGHDR and CDR2 SFDVKD. V lost 4 bases and J 3 bases, leaving 9 bases between the germline ends. The CDR3 extends over 13 amino acids.

This clonotype was obtained from a human donor who had recovered from COVID-19. V usage is TRBV24-1 and J usage is TRBJ2-7; D gene unclear. Material: CD4+ T cells from blood, cultured in vitro, obtained after SARS-CoV-2 vaccination. CDR3 loop: CATSDPARYEQYF. For the CDR3, the DNA is TGTGCCACCAGTGACCCAGCTCGCTACGAGCAGTACTTC.